A selection of T cell receptor beta chains follows, all from one sample in a study of T cells expressing NK-cell markers. From the 5' RACE reads, TCRdb lists one entry per CDR3 protein and no DNA. Recorded for this sample: about 150,000 distinct CDR3 sequences. What was sequenced was blood T cells: a sorted CD56 or NKG2C T cell subset, CD4+ or CD8+ T cells, or bulk PBMC T cells (not recorded which). These receptors were obtained from a woman aged 45-65 years in good health. CDR3s include the opening cysteine and the closing phenylalanine or tryptophan.

V gene,J gene,CDR3 protein
TRBV5-1,TRBJ1-1,CASKLSRDTPIRAFF
TRBV4-1,TRBJ2-1,CASSQKIGDYNEQFF
TRBV5-1,TRBJ1-1,CASSLEPLNTEAFF
TRBV20-1,TRBJ2-1,CSASVAHSSYNEQFF
TRBV13,TRBJ2-5,CASRSSGKLGETQYF
TRBV3-1,TRBJ2-1,CASSPLSGLSSYNEQFF
TRBV5-1,TRBJ1-1,CASRREGPGINTEAFF
TRBV7-3,TRBJ2-1,CASSPTTGFNEQFF
TRBV6-5,TRBJ2-3,CASGPTDTQYF
TRBV29-1,TRBJ2-2,CSVDLTNTGELFF
TRBV19,TRBJ1-2,CASTGTGGYTF
TRBV19,TRBJ2-3,CASSTRLAGDTQYF
TRBV10-2,TRBJ2-7,CASGIGAEQYF
TRBV5-1,TRBJ2-5,CASSEGQGIEETQYF
TRBV6-5,TRBJ2-5,CASGVQETQYF
TRBV11-2,TRBJ2-4,CASSSGHIDLAKNIQYF
TRBV7-8,TRBJ2-1,CASSSGTGDFDEQFF
TRBV2,TRBJ2-3,CASSASGTEATDTQYF
TRBV20-1,TRBJ2-1,CSVPTSESYNEQFF
TRBV5-5,TRBJ1-1,CASSPLYTEAFF
TRBV25-1,TRBJ2-7,CASSESAEQYF
TRBV6-5,TRBJ1-5,CASSPPGRDQPQHF
TRBV12-3/TRBV12-4,TRBJ2-1,CASSSERELNNEQFF
TRBV5-8,TRBJ2-1,CASSLYHTSYNEQFF
TRBV25-1,TRBJ2-3,CASSSTGESTDTQYF
TRBV28,TRBJ2-1,CASRIQGTSNGEQFF
TRBV7-9,TRBJ2-7,CASSSGTVVPLVSYEQYF
TRBV15,TRBJ2-2,CATSIWPGELFF
TRBV7-9,TRBJ1-3,CASSSQDPGNTIYF
TRBV12-3/TRBV12-4,TRBJ2-3,CASSSRDRGSGDTQYF
TRBV7-6,TRBJ2-1,CASSSGPYKADNEQFF
TRBV7-9,TRBJ1-1,CASSPSEVATEAFF
TRBV6-2/TRBV6-3,TRBJ2-7,CASSYSMVWGLAGVDEQYF
TRBV28,TRBJ1-1,CASSRRGVNTEAFF
TRBV6-6,TRBJ2-3,CASYSIRLTSTDTQYF
TRBV27,TRBJ2-1,CASSLGLAGGEQFF
TRBV6-5,TRBJ2-3,CASSYVRASGLAENTDTQYF
TRBV3-1,TRBJ2-2,CASSQEGEVMGTGELFF
TRBV10-2,TRBJ2-1,CASSDPGVDNVQFF
TRBV7-9,TRBJ2-1,CASSFSTSGSSYNEQFF
TRBV6-1,TRBJ2-1,CATYRTSPSYNEQFF